Each of the 27 T cell receptor beta chains below was sequenced from the same sample in a study of shared clonotypes between healthy human individuals. Sequenced by immunoSEQ multiplex PCR; TCRdb stores in-frame clones only, minus some. The sample includes about 380,000 clones, just over 95% of them seen just once. The sample consisted of memory CD8+ T cells sorted from blood. The subset here: CD45RO+ cells pooled with CCR7-negative TemRA cells. These receptors were collected from a man aged 30 to 39 in good health.

The chain carries TRBV18 and TRBJ2-1; D remains unclear. In germline, CDR1 is KGHSH, CDR2 LQKENI. This CDR3 region has 12 residues. V was pared by 4 bases and J by 6 bases, with 7 bases between. The CDR3 here is CASSRFPNEQFF. The CDR3 DNA sequence: TGTGCCAGCTCACGGTTCCCCAATGAGCAGTTCTTC.

This clone was seen just once. This chain joins TRBV9 and TRBJ2-7; 7 nucleotides match TRBD2. The CDR3 runs to 14 residues. CDR1 SGDLS and CDR2 YYNGEE come from the germline V gene. Trimming took 0 bases from V and 2 from J; bases not matched to a gene: 2. The CDR3 protein is CASSVGGGTYEQYF. DNA of the CDR3: TGTGCCAGCAGCGTAGGGGGGGGAACCTACGAGCAGTACTTC.

The chain employs TRBV19 and TRBJ2-3, with 8 bases identical to TRBD2. The CDR3 is 14 amino acids. The junction had 2 bases not matched to a gene; V was cut back by 6 bases and J by 0 bases. From germline, CDR1 is LNHDA and CDR2 SQIVND (reference sequence). CDR3 nucleotide sequence: TGTGCCAGTAGACCTAGCGGGAGCACAGATACGCAGTATTTT. Protein: CASRPSGSTDTQYF.

This chain joins TRBV5-4 and TRBJ2-3, with D unresolved. V was cut by 0 bases and J by 1 base, with 9 bases left in between. In germline, CDR1 is SGHNT, CDR2 YYREEE (reference sequence). This CDR3 region has 15 residues. CDR3 bases: TGTGCCAGCAGCTTGGTGACTTCCCGCACAGATACGCAGTATTTT. This gives the protein CASSLVTSRTDTQYF.

The rearrangement joins TRBV6-6 to TRBJ2-7; 7 nucleotides align to TRBD2. Germline assignment: CDR1 MNHNY and CDR2 SVGAGI (reference sequence). V trimming: 6 bases; J trimming: 0 bases; junction bases outside the gene matches: 2. The CDR3 totals 13 residues. The CDR3 loop reads CASRTSSSYEQYF. Here the CDR3 DNA reads TGTGCCAGCAGGACTAGCAGCTCCTACGAGCAGTACTTC.

J is TRBJ1-5 and V is TRBV28; 7 bases are a match to TRBD1. The CDR3 runs to 16 residues. Germline V gene data show CDR1 as MDHEN and CDR2 as SYDVKM. V shed 7 bases and J 0 bases; nucleotides not matched to a gene: 9. The CDR3 region has the DNA TGTGCCAGCACCCACAGACAGGGATATAGCAATCAGCCCCAGCATTTT. It specifies CASTHRQGYSNQPQHF.

V usage is TRBV6-6 and J usage is TRBJ2-1; 11 bases map to TRBD2. The V segment lost 0 bases and the J segment 9 bases; nucleotides outside the gene matches: 7. CDR3 length: 16 amino acids. Germline loops: CDR1 MNHNY, CDR2 SVGAGI (reference sequence). The CDR3 DNA follows: TGTGCCAGCAGTTACTCATTAGCGGGAGGGCCGAGTGAGCAGTTCTTC. The encoded protein is CASSYSLAGGPSEQFF.

This chain uses TRBV29-1 with TRBJ1-4; TRBD1 matches at 11 bases. The germline gives CDR1 SQVTM, CDR2 ANQGSEA. J lost 6 bases, V lost 5 bases, and 2 bases had no gene match. The CDR3 contains 13 residues. Here the CDR3 DNA reads TGCAGCGTTAGGACAGGGGGCTATGAAAAACTGTTTTTT. This translates into CSVRTGGYEKLFF.

The chain couples TRBV5-1 to TRBJ2-1, with D unclear. Germline loops: CDR1 SGHRS, CDR2 YFSETQ. V was cut by 3 bases and J by 8 bases, with 15 bases left in between. The CDR3 consists of 14 residues. The CDR3 reads CASSSARLGHEQFF. The CDR3 DNA follows: TGCGCCAGCAGCTCGGCGAGGCTTGGGCATGAGCAGTTCTTC.

V and J are TRBV18 and TRBJ1-3, with 10 nucleotides matching TRBD1. Germline CDR1 and CDR2: KGHSH and LQKENI. Germline trimming cut 3 bases from V and 0 bases from J; bases unmatched to any gene: 8. CDR3 size: 18 residues. CDR3 bases: TGTGCCAGCTCACCTGTGACAGGGGGCTCATCCTCTGGAAACACCATATATTTT. Its protein product is CASSPVTGGSSSGNTIYF.

The rearrangement joins TRBV13 to TRBJ2-5, with 13 bases fitting TRBD2. Per germline, CDR1 PRHDT and CDR2 FYEKMQ (reference sequence). J gave up 9 bases and V 5 bases, and 15 bases lay outside the gene matches. This CDR3 is 17 amino acids long. Written as DNA, the CDR3 is TGTGCCAGCAGCCTTCTGGGACTAGCGGGGTCCCCCGGGGCCCAGTACTTC. Its translation is CASSLLGLAGSPGAQYF.

J is TRBJ1-3 and V is TRBV5-1; D is uncertain. V dropped 1 base and J dropped 4 bases, with 6 bases sitting between them. CDR3 length equals 13 residues. CDR1 and CDR2 from the germline V gene are SGHRS and YFSETQ. CDR3 DNA: TGCGCCAGCAGCTTGTCTCTCGGAAACACCATATATTTT. Translation: CASSLSLGNTIYF.

V and J are TRBV5-8 and TRBJ2-2, with 7 nucleotides matching TRBD2. CDR3 size: 14 residues. The J segment lost 1 base and the V segment lost 4 bases, leaving 1 base of the junction unmatched. Germline CDR1 reads SGHTS; CDR2 reads YDEGEE. This CDR3 reads CASSRTRNTGELFF. CDR3 sequence (DNA): TGTGCCAGCAGCCGGACTAGGAACACCGGGGAGCTGTTTTTT. The full variable domain, its missing parts supplied by reference TRBV5-8 and TRBJ2-2, is EAGVTQSPTHLIKTRGQQATLRCSPISGHTSVYWYQQALGLGLQFLLWYDEGEERNRGNFPPRFSGRQFPNYSSELNVNALELEDSALYLCASSRTRNTGELFFGEGSRLTVL.

This clone has a single count. CDR3 residues: CASSRYTDTQYF. CDR3 DNA: TGTGCCAGCAGTCGTTATACAGATACGCAGTATTTT. The chain combines TRBV28 with TRBJ2-3; no reliable D call. The V gene lost 5 bases and the J gene lost 3 bases, with 6 bases spanning the gap. Germline assignment: CDR1 MDHEN and CDR2 SYDVKM. The CDR3 contains 12 residues. The entire variable domain, with the rest obtained from reference TRBV28 and TRBJ2-3, is as follows: DVKVTQSSRYLVKRTGEKVFLECVQDMDHENMFWYRQDPGLGLRLIYFSYDVKMKEKGDIPEGYSVSREKKERFSLILESASTNQTSMYLCASSRYTDTQYFGPGTRLTVL.

The chain uses TRBV7-2 and TRBJ2-1, with 14 bases fitting TRBD2. Germline V gene sequence: CDR1 SGHTA, CDR2 FQGNSA. V trimming: 5 bases; J trimming: 4 bases; junction bases outside the gene matches: 4. The CDR3 length is 16 residues. The CDR3: CASSPRTSGRYNEQFF. The CDR3 coding sequence is TGTGCCAGCAGCCCCCGGACTAGCGGGAGGTACAATGAGCAGTTCTTC.

The J gene is TRBJ1-2, the V gene TRBV5-4; TRBD1 agrees at 8 bases. This CDR3 is 13 amino acids long. The ends lost 4 bases at V and 6 bases at J; junction bases unmatched: 5. Germline CDR1 SGHNT, CDR2 YYREEE (reference sequence). The CDR3 region has the DNA TGTGCCAGCAGCCCCGGACAGGGCGATGGCTACACCTTC. Its translation is CASSPGQGDGYTF.

The chain couples TRBV28 to TRBJ2-2; 7 nucleotides line up with TRBD2. Germline V CDR1 and CDR2: MDHEN, SYDVKM. V gave up 5 bases and J gave up 1 base; unmatched junction bases: 7. The CDR3 runs to 16 residues. The CDR3: CASSTPSGVNTGELFF. CDR3 in DNA: TGTGCCAGCAGTACACCTAGCGGAGTGAACACCGGGGAGCTGTTTTTT. Full variable domain (remainder filled in from reference TRBV28 and TRBJ2-2): DVKVTQSSRYLVKRTGEKVFLECVQDMDHENMFWYRQDPGLGLRLIYFSYDVKMKEKGDIPEGYSVSREKKERFSLILESASTNQTSMYLCASSTPSGVNTGELFFGEGSRLTVL.

The rearrangement joins TRBV10-1 to TRBJ1-1; D unresolved. With 6 bases removed from V and 0 bases from J, the gap between germline ends came to 8 bases. This CDR3 has 13 residues. Germline V lookup: CDR1 WNHNN, CDR2 SYGVQD (reference sequence). CDR3 sequence (DNA): TGCGCCAGCAGGGAGGGCTTGAACACTGAAGCTTTCTTT. This codes for CASREGLNTEAFF.

The chain combines TRBV18 with TRBJ2-3; possible D gene TRBD2, 5 bases. The CDR3 runs 15 residues. Germline values: CDR1 KGHSH, CDR2 LQKENI. V lost 3 bases and J lost 2, with 12 bases in between. The CDR3 here is CASSPAGRYTDTQYF. The CDR3, as DNA: TGTGCCAGCTCACCCGCGGGCCGATACACAGATACGCAGTATTTT.

This chain uses TRBV14 with TRBJ2-1; 8 positions match TRBD2. This CDR3 is 15 amino acids long. CDR1 and CDR2 (germline): SGHDN, FVKESK. V shed 6 bases, J shed 5 bases, and the junction held 9 bases outside the gene matches. As DNA, the CDR3 is TGTGCCAGCAGTCGACCGGGACTAGTACACAATGAGCAGTTCTTC. It specifies CASSRPGLVHNEQFF.

V and J are TRBV10-2 and TRBJ2-5; D not resolved. In germline, CDR1 is WSHSY, CDR2 SAAADI. This CDR3 is 12 amino acids long. Trimming shortened V by 4 bases and J by 7 bases, and 10 bases separated the two germline ends. The CDR3 spells CASSGLPGTQYF. The CDR3 DNA is TGCGCCAGCAGTGGCCTTCCCGGGACCCAGTACTTC.

This CDR3 reads CASSQTPGLAGWVSGELFF. The CDR3 bases are TGTGCCAGCAGCCAAACCCCGGGACTAGCGGGGTGGGTTTCCGGGGAGCTGTTTTTT. The chain carries TRBV4-2 and TRBJ2-2, with TRBD2 matching over 13 bases. Trimming removed 2 bases from V and 6 bases from J; junction bases left unmatched: 12. The CDR3 contains 19 residues. Germline loops: CDR1 LGHNA, CDR2 YNFKEQ.

The gene calls are TRBV28 and TRBJ2-7; 10 bases are a match to TRBD1. V lost 5 bases, J lost 2 bases, and 9 bases stayed unmatched. Germline CDR1 reads MDHEN; CDR2 reads SYDVKM. The CDR3 is 16 amino acids. CDR3 protein: CASSLRTGGVTYEQYF. CDR3 DNA: TGTGCCAGCAGTCTTCGGACAGGGGGGGTTACCTACGAGCAGTACTTC.

The V and J genes are TRBV7-6 and TRBJ2-7, with D perhaps TRBD1 or TRBD2 (6 bases each). V was clipped by 2 bases and J by 6 bases, with 23 bases between them. Germline CDR1 and CDR2: SGHVS and FNYEAQ. There are 17 residues in the CDR3. The CDR3: CASSLSSWPGASVEQYF. The CDR3 DNA reads TGTGCCAGCAGCTTATCCTCCTGGCCGGGGGCGTCGGTCGAGCAGTACTTC.

The chain uses TRBV27 and TRBJ2-1, with TRBD2 matching over 8 bases. Trimming removed 1 base from V and 15 bases from J; junction bases left unmatched: 8. CDR1 is MNHEY and CDR2 is SMNVEV in the germline V gene (reference sequence). The CDR3 is 13 residues long. As DNA, the CDR3 is TGTGCCAGCAGTTTATTATCAAGCGGGAGTTTGTTCTTC. This encodes CASSLLSSGSLFF.

This chain joins TRBV5-1 and TRBJ2-5; TRBD2 matches 8 bases. With V trimmed by 2 bases and J by 4 bases, 7 bases remained unmatched. The germline gives CDR1 SGHRS, CDR2 YFSETQ. The CDR3 has 15 residues. The CDR3 loop is CASSFYSGGGETQYF. CDR3 nucleotides: TGCGCCAGCAGCTTCTACAGCGGGGGTGGAGAGACCCAGTACTTC. Complete variable domain (other parts from reference TRBV5-1 and TRBJ2-5): KAGVTQTPRYLIKTRGQQVTLSCSPISGHRSVSWYQQTPGQGLQFLFEYFSETQRNKGNFPGRFSGRQFSNSRSEMNVSTLELGDSALYLCASSFYSGGGETQYFGPGTRLLVL.

The chain has TRBV18 and TRBJ2-4; D possibly corresponds to TRBD1 (6 bases). Trimming cost V 3 bases and J 4 bases, with 16 bases left between them. Per germline, CDR1 KGHSH and CDR2 LQKENI. There are 16 residues in the CDR3. The chain's CDR3 is CASSPSRTGIKNIQYF. In DNA form, the CDR3 reads TGTGCCAGCTCACCTTCTCGTACAGGGATAAAAAACATTCAGTACTTC.